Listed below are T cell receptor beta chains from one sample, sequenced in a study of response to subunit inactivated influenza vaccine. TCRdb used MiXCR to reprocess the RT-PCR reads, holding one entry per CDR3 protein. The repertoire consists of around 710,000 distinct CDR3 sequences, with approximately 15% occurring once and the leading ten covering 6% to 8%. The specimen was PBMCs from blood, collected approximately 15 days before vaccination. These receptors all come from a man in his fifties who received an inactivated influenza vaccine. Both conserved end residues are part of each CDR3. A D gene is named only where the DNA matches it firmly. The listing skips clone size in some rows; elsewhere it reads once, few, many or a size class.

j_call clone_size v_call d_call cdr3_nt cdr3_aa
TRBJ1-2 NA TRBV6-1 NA TGTGCCTGCAGTGTGGCAGGGAGGGATGGCTACACCTTC CACSVAGRDGYTF
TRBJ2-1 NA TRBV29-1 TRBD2 TGCAGCACATGGGGAGGGATGGATGACGTCTCCTACAATGAGCAGTTCTTC CSTWGGMDDVSYNEQFF
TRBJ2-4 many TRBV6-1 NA TGTGCCAGCGGAATAATGACAGGCGCCAAAAACATTCAGTACTTC CASGIMTGAKNIQYF
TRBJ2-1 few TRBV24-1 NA TGTGCCACCAGTGATTTCGACAGGAGCTCCTACAATGAGCAGTTCTTC CATSDFDRSSYNEQFF
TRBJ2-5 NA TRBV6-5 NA TGTGCCAGCGGGGGTTTTGGAGAGACCCAGTACTTC CASGGFGETQYF
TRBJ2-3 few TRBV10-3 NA TGTGCCATCAGTGAAGGCAGGGAGGCTATGCAGTATTTT CAISEGREAMQYF
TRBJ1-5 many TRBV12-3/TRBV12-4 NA TGTGCCAGTAGTCCGGACCAGGGTCGACAGCCCCAGCATTTT CASSPDQGRQPQHF
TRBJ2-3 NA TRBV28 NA TGTGCCAGCAGTAAATCATCACGCACAGATACGCAGTATTTT CASSKSSRTDTQYF
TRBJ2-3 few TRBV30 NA TGTGCCGCGAGGGAAGGAAACACAGATACGCAGTATTTT CAAREGNTDTQYF
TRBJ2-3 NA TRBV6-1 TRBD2 TGTGCCAGCAGTAAAAGGCAATTTAGCGGGAGAGCCGATACGCAGTATTTT CASSKRQFSGRADTQYF
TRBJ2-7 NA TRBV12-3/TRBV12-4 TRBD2 TGTGCCAGCGGGTACTCGCGGGGGAACGAGCAGTACTTC CASGYSRGNEQYF
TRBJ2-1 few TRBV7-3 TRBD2 TGTGCCAGCAGCTTAATGGGTGCTAGCGGGCTATCCTACAATGAGCAGTTCTTC CASSLMGASGLSYNEQFF
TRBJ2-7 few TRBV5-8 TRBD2 TGTGCCAGCAGCCCGCGGGAGGTTTCCTACGAGCAGTACTTC CASSPREVSYEQYF
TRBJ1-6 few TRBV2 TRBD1 TGTGCCAGCAGTGGGGGACAGGGGAGTTTTTCACCCCTCCACTTT CASSGGQGSFSPLHF
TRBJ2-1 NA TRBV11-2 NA TGTGCCAGCAGCGTATCTTGGGACACCGCCTACAATGAGCAGTTCTTC CASSVSWDTAYNEQFF
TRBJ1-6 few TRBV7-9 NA TGTGCCAGCAGCTTAGCCCGGTATAATTCACCCCTCCACTTT CASSLARYNSPLHF
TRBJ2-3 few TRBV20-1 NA TGCAGTGCTAGAGAGGCAGGGATGGATACGCAGTATTTT CSAREAGMDTQYF
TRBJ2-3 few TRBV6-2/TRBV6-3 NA TGTGCCAGCAAAAACACAGGGATCAACACAGATACGCAGTATTTT CASKNTGINTDTQYF
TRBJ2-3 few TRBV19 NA TGTGCCAGTAGTAATACAGGAGCCCGCACAGATACGCAGTATTTT CASSNTGARTDTQYF
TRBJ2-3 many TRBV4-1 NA TGCGCCAGCAGCCAAGAAACTACCTGGGGCACAGATACGCAGTATTTT CASSQETTWGTDTQYF
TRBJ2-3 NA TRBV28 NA TGTGCCAGCAGGGCCATACGATACACAGATACGCAGTATTTT CASRAIRYTDTQYF
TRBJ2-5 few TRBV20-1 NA TGCAGTCCGGGGGTTCGGGAGACCCAGTACTTC CSPGVRETQYF
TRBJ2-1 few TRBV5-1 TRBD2 TGCGCCAGCAGCTTTACTAGCGGGAGGGAAATGAAGAATGAGCAGTTCTTC CASSFTSGREMKNEQFF
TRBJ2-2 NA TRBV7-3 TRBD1 TGTGCCAGCAGCTTAAAGGGACAGGGACAAGGGGAGCTGTTTTTT CASSLKGQGQGELFF
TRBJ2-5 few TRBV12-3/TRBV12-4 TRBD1 TGTGCCAGCAGTTTACTGTTTGACAGGGGGCATGGTACCCAGTACTTC CASSLLFDRGHGTQYF
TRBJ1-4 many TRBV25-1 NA TGTGCCAGCAGTGTGTTTGGGGAAACAACTAATGAAAAACTGTTTTTT CASSVFGETTNEKLFF
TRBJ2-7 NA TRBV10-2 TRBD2 TGCGCCAGCTTGCGGGAGTCGTACGAGCAGTACTTC CASLRESYEQYF
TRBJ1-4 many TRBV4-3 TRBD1 TGCGCCAGCAGCCAAGGAGGGGGCATGCATGAAAAACTGTTTTTT CASSQGGGMHEKLFF
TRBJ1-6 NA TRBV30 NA TGTGCCTGGGACAGAAATAATTCACCCCTCCACTTT CAWDRNNSPLHF
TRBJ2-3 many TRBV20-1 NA TGCAGTGCTAGAGGGGGGACTCCCCCAGATACGCAGTATTTT CSARGGTPPDTQYF
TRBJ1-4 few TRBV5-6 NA TGTGCCAGCAGCCTTCGGACAGCAAGTAACGAAAAACTGTTTTTT CASSLRTASNEKLFF
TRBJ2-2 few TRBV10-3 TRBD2 TGTGCCATCAAATGGACTAGCGGGCCGAACACCGGGGAGCTGTTTTTT CAIKWTSGPNTGELFF
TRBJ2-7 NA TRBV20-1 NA TGCAGTGCTAGAGATCATGGCGGTTCTCTCTACGAGCAGTACTTC CSARDHGGSLYEQYF
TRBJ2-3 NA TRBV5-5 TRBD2 TGTGCCAGCAGCCCGCGGACTAGTGTGAGGACGCAGTATTTT CASSPRTSVRTQYF
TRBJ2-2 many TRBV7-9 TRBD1 TGTGCCAGCAGACGGGACAGCAACACCGGGGAGCTGTTTTTT CASRRDSNTGELFF
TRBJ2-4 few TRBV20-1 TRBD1 TGCAGTACCACCCGACAGGGCAGCTTAGCCAAAAACATTCAGTACTTC CSTTRQGSLAKNIQYF
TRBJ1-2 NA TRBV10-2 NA TGCGCCAGCAGTGAGTCGAGAGGGGGTTGGGGCTACACCTTC CASSESRGGWGYTF
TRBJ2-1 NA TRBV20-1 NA TGCAGTGCTAGAGATCTAAGCAATGAGCAGTTCTTC CSARDLSNEQFF
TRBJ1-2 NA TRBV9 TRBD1 TGTGCCAGCAGCGTAACGACAGGGGGCTACTATGGCTACACCTTC CASSVTTGGYYGYTF
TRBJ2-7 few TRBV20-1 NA TGCAGTGCTAGAGATAGGGGACGGCCAAGGGGGGAGCAGTACTTC CSARDRGRPRGEQYF
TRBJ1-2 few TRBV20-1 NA TGCAGTGCTTGGAGGACGTGGGATGGCTACACCTTC CSAWRTWDGYTF
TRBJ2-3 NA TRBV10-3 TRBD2 TGTGCCACGACACTAGCGGGAGGCACAGCTACGCAGTATTTT CATTLAGGTATQYF
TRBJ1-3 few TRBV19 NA TGTGCCAGTAGTTTTAACGGGGCCTCTGGAAACACCATATATTTT CASSFNGASGNTIYF
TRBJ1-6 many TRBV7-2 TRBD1 TGTGCCAGCAGCCTGACAGGGGAGAATTCACCCCTCCACTTT CASSLTGENSPLHF
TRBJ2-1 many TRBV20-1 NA TGCAGTGTTGACAGTCTCCCCTACAATGAGCAGTTCTTC CSVDSLPYNEQFF
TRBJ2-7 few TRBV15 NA TGTGCCACCAGCAGTGGGAAGCACAACGACCTCTACGAGCAGTACTTC CATSSGKHNDLYEQYF
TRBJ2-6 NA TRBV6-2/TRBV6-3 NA TGTGCCAGCAGTTACTCTGGCGGGACACTTAGCTCTGGGGCCAACGTCCTGACTTTC CASSYSGGTLSSGANVLTF
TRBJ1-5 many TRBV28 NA TGTGCCAGTCTTCAGGGGAGCAATCAGCCCCAGCATTTT CASLQGSNQPQHF